Shown below are 26 T cell receptor beta chains from a single sample sequenced in a study of Ad26.COV2.S vaccination and SARS-CoV-2 variants. Assay: immunoSEQ multiplex PCR; the TCRdb copy retains only in-frame clones and omits some. The table has 350,000 to 600,000 clones, roughly nine tenths seen once. Treatment here: 15 to 20 received Ad26.COV2.S at low or high dose, single or two shots; about five received placebo; per-sample allocation not given. Collection of the samples took place on day 63 after the first injection of vaccine or placebo. Sequenced here: peripheral blood, sampled in a trial of Ad26.COV2.S vaccine versus placebo. The source is a person aged 18-65 years who received the Ad26.COV2.S COVID-19 vaccine or a placebo.

The chain employs TRBV10-1 and TRBJ2-7; 9 bases are a match to TRBD2. The CDR3 sequence is 15 residues long. The junction had 3 bases not matched to a gene; V was cut back by 3 bases and J by 0 bases. From germline, CDR1 is WNHNN and CDR2 SYGVQD (reference sequence). Here the CDR3 reads CASSESTSGSYEQYF. The DNA for the CDR3 is TGCGCCAGCAGTGAATCGACTAGCGGCTCCTACGAGCAGTACTTC.

V gene TRBV5-5 combines with J gene TRBJ2-1; 7 positions match TRBD2. The length of the CDR3 is 15 residues. The germline CDR1 and CDR2 sequences are SGHKS and YYEKEE (reference sequence). The junction had 4 bases not matched to a gene; V was cut back by 1 base and J by 3 bases. The CDR3 protein is CASSLSQRGYNEQFF. Written as DNA, the CDR3 is TGTGCCAGCAGCTTGTCCCAGCGGGGCTACAATGAGCAGTTCTTC.

V is TRBV6-6 and J is TRBJ2-7; D is perhaps TRBD2 (5 bases). The CDR3 runs to 14 residues. V was shortened by 2 bases and J by 3 bases, with 11 bases between the two germline ends. Per germline, CDR1 MNHNY and CDR2 SVGAGI (reference sequence). Here the CDR3 DNA reads TGTGCCAGCAGTTACAAGGAGGCCAACTACGAGCAGTACTTC. Translation gives CASSYKEANYEQYF.

V gene TRBV11-1 combines with J gene TRBJ1-6; TRBD1 matches at 9 bases. Trimming at V came to 3 bases and at J to 14 bases, leaving 14 bases not matched to a gene. Germline V gives CDR1 SGHAT, CDR2 FQDESV (reference sequence). The CDR3 is made up of 16 amino acids. The CDR3 nucleotides read TGTGCCAGCAGCTTTCATACCGGGACAGGGAGGGCCACCCTCCACTTT. Its protein product is CASSFHTGTGRATLHF.

This chain joins TRBV7-2 and TRBJ2-7; D remains unclear. V lost 0 bases to trimming and J lost 6 bases, with 12 bases between them. The CDR3 runs 14 residues. The V gene's germline CDR1 is SGHTA and CDR2 FQGNSA. The CDR3 sequence: CASSLALVVGEQYF. The CDR3 DNA sequence: TGTGCCAGCAGCTTAGCTCTAGTAGTTGGCGAGCAGTACTTC.

This clone has only one observation. The gene calls are TRBV6-5 and TRBJ1-4; TRBD1 matches 7 bases. The CDR3 has 14 amino acids. Trimming removed 8 bases from V and 8 bases from J; junction bases left unmatched: 11. The V gene's germline CDR1 is MNHEY and CDR2 SVGAGI. The CDR3 DNA follows: TGTGCCAGCCTCAAGAGGGGGGGACAGGAAAAACTGTTTTTT. It codes for CASLKRGGQEKLFF.

The CDR3 region is CASSLSSPGATNEKLFF. CDR3 sequence (DNA): TGTGCCAGCAGCTTGTCTTCACCAGGGGCAACTAATGAAAAACTGTTTTTT. The rearrangement joins TRBV5-5 to TRBJ1-4; maybe TRBD1 (6 bases). Trimming cost V 1 base and J 0 bases, with 13 bases left between them. CDR1 and CDR2 (germline): SGHKS, YYEKEE (reference sequence). This CDR3 contains 17 residues.

This clone was observed once. The V and J genes are TRBV5-5 and TRBJ2-7; 10 bases map to TRBD1. This CDR3 spans 15 amino acids. From germline, CDR1 is SGHKS and CDR2 YYEKEE (reference sequence). V lost 0 bases and J lost 7; bases outside the gene matches: 7. CDR3 in amino acids: CASSLDGTGVREQYF. The CDR3 region has the DNA TGTGCCAGCAGCTTGGACGGGACAGGGGTGCGGGAGCAGTACTTC.

The V gene is TRBV27, the J gene TRBJ1-5, with D possibly being TRBD1 (6 bases). The length of the CDR3 is 14 residues. Germline CDR1 reads MNHEY; CDR2 reads SMNVEV (reference sequence). V was shortened by 6 bases and J by 9 bases, with 18 bases between the two germline ends. DNA of the CDR3: TGTGCCAGCAGACTCCGGGACACCGGAATGCCCCAGCATTTT. It codes for CASRLRDTGMPQHF.

This chain links TRBV18 with TRBJ2-4; D is possibly TRBD1 or TRBD2 (5 bases each). V gave up 6 bases and J gave up 2 bases, with 14 bases separating them. Looked up from germline, CDR1 is KGHSH and CDR2 is LQKENI. The CDR3 loop spans 15 amino acids. The CDR3 is CASSQRRESKNIQYF. The CDR3 region has the DNA TGTGCCAGCTCGCAGCGCAGGGAGTCCAAAAACATTCAGTACTTC.

The chain is built from TRBV4-3 and TRBJ1-6, with 8 bases that match TRBD1. The junction had 3 bases not matched to a gene; V was cut back by 0 bases and J by 8 bases. In germline, CDR1 is LGHNA, CDR2 YSLEER. This CDR3 spans 15 amino acids. The CDR3 is CASSQEDRGYSPLHF. CDR3 nucleotides: TGCGCCAGCAGCCAAGAAGACAGGGGATATTCACCCCTCCACTTT.

The chain is built from TRBV11-2 and TRBJ1-2; no definite D call. The CDR3 has 13 residues. V was cut by 4 bases and J by 2 bases, with 8 bases left in between. Germline values: CDR1 SGHAT, CDR2 FQNNGV. CDR3 region: CASSSRGNYGYTF. Written as DNA, the CDR3 is TGTGCCAGCAGCTCCCGTGGCAACTATGGCTACACCTTC.

The J gene is TRBJ1-3, the V gene TRBV7-3, with 8 bases lining up with TRBD1. This CDR3 contains 17 residues. Germline V lookup: CDR1 SGHTA, CDR2 FQGTGA. The junction had 11 bases not matched to a gene; V was cut back by 3 bases and J by 4 bases. The CDR3 nucleotides are TGTGCCAGCAGCTTGTCTGCCGGGACAGGTTTCGGAAACACCATATATTTT. Amino acids: CASSLSAGTGFGNTIYF.

This clone was counted only a few times. Other DNA sequences in this sample translate to the same CDR3. This chain joins TRBV9 and TRBJ1-5, with a weak D call TRBD1 (6 bases). CDR1 is SGDLS, CDR2 YYNGEE, per germline. V lost 0 bases, J lost 2 bases, and 9 bases lay in between. The CDR3 spans 15 residues. The CDR3, as DNA: TGTGCCAGCAGCGTAGGAGGGGGTGGCAATCAGCCCCAGCATTTT. It codes for CASSVGGGGNQPQHF.

This clone was observed a few times. The chain recombines TRBV18 with TRBJ1-1, with D unclear. Germline CDR1 and CDR2: KGHSH and LQKENI. The CDR3 is 15 amino acids. Between the trimmed V and J ends, which lost 6 bases and 1 base, there was a span of 15 bases. CDR3 in DNA: TGTGCCAGCTCCCCCCCGTCCCGCCCGAACACTGAAGCTTTCTTT. Encoded protein: CASSPPSRPNTEAFF.

The rearrangement joins TRBV24-1 to TRBJ2-1; 12 bases are shared with TRBD2. The V segment lost 5 bases and the J segment 0 bases; nucleotides outside the gene matches: 7. The CDR3 has 18 amino acids. Germline loops: CDR1 KGHDR, CDR2 SFDVKD. CDR3 coding DNA: TGTGCCACCAGTGCACATGGACTAGCGGGGAGCTCCTACAATGAGCAGTTCTTC. The encoded protein is CATSAHGLAGSSYNEQFF.

V and J are TRBV5-1 and TRBJ2-7; 8 nucleotides align to TRBD1. Germline CDR1 reads SGHRS; CDR2 reads YFSETQ. CDR3 length: 17 residues. The V and J ends lost 0 bases and 6 bases, in that order; junction bases with no gene match: 14. CDR3 in amino acids: CASSLVIIGTGAFEQYF. CDR3 DNA: TGCGCCAGCAGCTTGGTTATTATTGGGACAGGCGCCTTCGAGCAGTACTTC.

The DNA for the CDR3 is TGTGCCAGCAGCTTATTACTAGCGGGGGCCAACTCCTACAATGAGCAGTTCTTC. This codes for CASSLLLAGANSYNEQFF. The chain recombines TRBV13 with TRBJ2-1; 11 bases match TRBD2. Germline loops: CDR1 PRHDT, CDR2 FYEKMQ (reference sequence). V shed 2 bases and J 0 bases; nucleotides not matched to a gene: 6. The length of the CDR3 is 18 residues.

The chain joins TRBV7-3 to TRBJ2-6; 7 bases agree with TRBD1. There are 16 residues in the CDR3. The junction had 5 bases not matched to a gene; V was cut back by 4 bases and J by 2 bases. The germline V gene has CDR1 SGHTA and CDR2 FQGTGA. CDR3: CASSSTTGAGANVLTF. CDR3 in DNA: TGTGCCAGCAGCTCGACAACAGGGGCTGGGGCCAACGTCCTGACTTTC. The variable domain in full, completed from reference TRBV7-3 and TRBJ2-6, reads GAGVSQTPSNKVTEKGKYVELRCDPISGHTALYWYRQSLGQGPEFLIYFQGTGAADDSGLPNDRFFAVRPEGSVSTLKIQRTERGDSAVYLCASSSTTGAGANVLTFGAGSRLTVL.

This clone occurred once. This rearrangement joins TRBV20-1 to TRBJ2-7, with 7 bases identical to TRBD1. The CDR3 consists of 14 residues. J lost 2 bases, V lost 3 bases, and 7 bases had no gene match. The germline gives CDR1 DFQATT, CDR2 SNEGSKA (reference sequence). CDR3 in amino acids: CSASPDREPYEQYF. The CDR3 DNA follows: TGCAGTGCTAGTCCTGACAGGGAGCCCTACGAGCAGTACTTC.

The CDR3 sequence is CASSLEGSGAVNEQFF. The CDR3 coding sequence is TGTGCCAGCAGTTTGGAGGGTAGCGGGGCCGTCAATGAGCAGTTCTTC. The rearrangement uses TRBV28 and TRBJ2-1; 8 bases agree with TRBD2. The CDR3 totals 16 residues. Per the germline V gene, CDR1 is MDHEN and CDR2 is SYDVKM. After removal of 3 bases from V and 6 bases from J, the junction contained 10 bases not matched to a gene. Full variable domain (remainder filled in from reference TRBV28 and TRBJ2-1): DVKVTQSSRYLVKRTGEKVFLECVQDMDHENMFWYRQDPGLGLRLIYFSYDVKMKEKGDIPEGYSVSREKKERFSLILESASTNQTSMYLCASSLEGSGAVNEQFFGPGTRLTVL.

V gene TRBV9 combines with J gene TRBJ2-1; TRBD2 might be the D (6 bases). This CDR3 is 19 amino acids long. In germline, CDR1 is SGDLS, CDR2 YYNGEE. V was shortened by 0 bases and J by 6 bases, with 25 bases between the two germline ends. CDR3 amino acids: CASSVGTPTSFGIRNEQFF. CDR3 in DNA: TGTGCCAGCAGCGTAGGAACCCCAACTAGCTTTGGGATTCGCAATGAGCAGTTCTTC.

CDR3 residues: CASKRRDEQFF. The CDR3 DNA follows: TGTGCCAGTAAGAGGAGGGATGAGCAGTTCTTC. The gene calls are TRBV19 and TRBJ2-1; D possibly corresponds to TRBD2 (6 bases). The V end lost 7 bases, the J end lost 8 bases, and 9 bases lay between the germline ends. Germline V CDR1 and CDR2: LNHDA, SQIVND (reference sequence). The CDR3 runs 11 residues.

For this clone: At one end, the junction sequence differs from germline, possibly due to a read error. The chain couples TRBV13 to TRBJ2-3; tentative D call: TRBD2 (5 bases). Germline V gene data show CDR1 as PRHDT and CDR2 as FYEKMQ (reference sequence). The CDR3 consists of 12 residues. Here the CDR3 reads CASSLEVGVTHF. The CDR3 DNA reads TGTGCCAGCAGCTTAGAGGTCGGGGTGACGCATTTT.

In DNA, the CDR3 is TGTGCCAGCAACGGCAGGGGGAGGACACCCCTCCACTTT. This codes for CASNGRGRTPLHF. The chain recombines TRBV28 with TRBJ1-6; 7 positions match TRBD1. V trimming: 7 bases; J trimming: 11 bases; junction bases outside the gene matches: 8. The germline CDR1 and CDR2 sequences are MDHEN and SYDVKM. The CDR3 is 13 residues long.

This clone has only a few counts. This chain links TRBV4-1 with TRBJ1-1, with 7 bases identical to TRBD1. Germline V gives CDR1 MGHRA, CDR2 YSYEKL. With 3 bases clipped from V and 5 bases from J, the junction kept 9 bases outside the gene matches. The CDR3 is 15 amino acids. The CDR3 DNA reads as TGCGCCAGCAGCCACGGCAACAGACAGGGTACTGAAGCTTTCTTT. Protein sequence: CASSHGNRQGTEAFF.